A selection of T cell receptor beta chains follows, all from one sample in a study of response to subunit inactivated influenza vaccine. TCRdb ran MiXCR on the RT-PCR reads and lists one entry per CDR3 protein. The profile shows 550,000 to 600,000 distinct CDR3 sequences, 12% of them singletons. This specimen was PBMCs from blood, taken on the day of vaccination. The origin of the receptors is a man over 45 who received an inactivated influenza vaccine. CDR3s include the opening cysteine and the closing phenylalanine or tryptophan. The order of the fields is J gene, D gene, clone size, V gene, CDR3 DNA, CDR3 protein. The D gene is left open where the match is weak. Not all rows give a size; the values are once, few, many and, for expanded clones, a class.

TRBJ2-7	TRBD1	-	TRBV4-2	TGTGCCAGCAGCCAGAGGGGACAGGGTCCCTACGAGCAGTACTTC	CASSQRGQGPYEQYF
TRBJ1-4	-	-	TRBV7-9	TGTGCCAGCAGCTCAGTACAGGGAAGCGGTGAAAAACTGTTTTTT	CASSSVQGSGEKLFF
TRBJ2-1	-	once	TRBV19	TGTGCCAGTAGTACAGCAAGTCTCAATGAGCAGTTCTTC	CASSTASLNEQFF
TRBJ2-7	-	few	TRBV7-9	TGTGCCAGCCGCAAATCCCGTTACGAGCAGTACTTC	CASRKSRYEQYF
TRBJ2-7	-	many	TRBV3-1	TGTGCCAGCAGCCAATGGACAGCTTTCGACTTC	CASSQWTAFDF
TRBJ2-7	-	-	TRBV3-1	TGTGCCAGCAGCCAAGATCCAGGGAGCTACGAGCAGTACTTC	CASSQDPGSYEQYF
TRBJ2-2	-	few	TRBV5-1	TGCGCCAGCAGCCCACGTGGACGGGAGCTGTTTTTT	CASSPRGRELFF
TRBJ2-1	-	-	TRBV5-5	TGTGCCAGCAGCTTGAGCGCAGGGGTAGGGGATGAGCAGTTCTTC	CASSLSAGVGDEQFF
TRBJ2-3	-	few	TRBV20-1	TGCAGTGCTAGAGCTATAAACTCGGATACGCAGTATTTT	CSARAINSDTQYF
TRBJ2-3	-	many	TRBV7-9	TGTGCCAGCAGCTCCCCCCGGGCTGGACTACGAGATACGCAGTATTTT	CASSSPRAGLRDTQYF
TRBJ1-5	-	few	TRBV6-2/TRBV6-3	TGTGCCAGCAGTTACGGCAACAGGGCCTCTCAGCCCCAGCATTTT	CASSYGNRASQPQHF
TRBJ2-1	TRBD1	-	TRBV4-1	TGCGCCAGCAGCCAAGCACCGGGACAGGGGGCGAGAAATGAGCAGTTCTTC	CASSQAPGQGARNEQFF
TRBJ2-6	-	once	TRBV11-1	TGTGCCAGCTACCTTGGGGCAGGGGAGAGCACTGGGGCCAACGTCCTGACTTTC	CASYLGAGESTGANVLTF
TRBJ2-7	-	-	TRBV7-2	TGTGCCAGCAGCCACAGGGTAGGGTCCTACGAGCAGTACTTC	CASSHRVGSYEQYF
TRBJ2-7	TRBD2	-	TRBV10-3	TGTGCCATCAGTGGCCCCCTTAGCGGGAGGGCCTACGAGCAGTACTTC	CAISGPLSGRAYEQYF
TRBJ2-7	-	-	TRBV27	TGTGCCAGCAGTCGAAAGTGGGGACAAGCCTACGAGCAGTACTTC	CASSRKWGQAYEQYF
TRBJ2-7	-	-	TRBV10-3	TGTGCCATCAGGGAGGAGGGGGCGGCCTACGAGCAGTACTTC	CAIREEGAAYEQYF
TRBJ2-2	-	few	TRBV12-3/TRBV12-4	TGTGCCAGCAGTCCCATCGGGAAAACCGGGGAGCTGTTTTTT	CASSPIGKTGELFF
TRBJ1-4	-	-	TRBV20-1	TGCAGTGCTCTCCGTGGGATGGGGGAAAAACTGTTTTTT	CSALRGMGEKLFF
TRBJ2-3	TRBD2	-	TRBV12-3/TRBV12-4	TGTGCCAGCAGTCGGGCTAGCGGGATAGATACGCAGTATTTT	CASSRASGIDTQYF
TRBJ2-3	TRBD2	-	TRBV18	TGTGCCAGCTCACCACCCGGGACTAGTTTAGGGCGGACGCAGTATTTT	CASSPPGTSLGRTQYF
TRBJ2-7	TRBD2	-	TRBV2	TGTGCCAGCAGTGAGGGCGCGGGGGGGCCGTTCGAGCAGTACTTC	CASSEGAGGPFEQYF
TRBJ2-1	TRBD2	many	TRBV25-1	TGTGCCAGCAGTGATAGTACTAGCGGGGGGTACAATGAGCAGTTCTTC	CASSDSTSGGYNEQFF
TRBJ1-1	-	few	TRBV20-1	TGCAGTGCTAGATACCTTACTGAAGCTTTCTTT	CSARYLTEAFF
TRBJ2-2	TRBD2	many	TRBV14	TGTGCCAGCAGCCAACGGACTAGCGGGAGGCCGAGCACCGGGGAGCTGTTTTTT	CASSQRTSGRPSTGELFF
TRBJ2-7	TRBD2	-	TRBV23-1	TGCGCCAGCACCCAATCGGGGGGGTCCTCCTACGAGCAGTACTTC	CASTQSGGSSYEQYF
TRBJ2-5	-	few	TRBV18	TGTGCCAGCTCACCACCGAGCGGGTCGGAAGAGACCCAGTACTTC	CASSPPSGSEETQYF
TRBJ2-3	-	few	TRBV20-1	TGCAGTGCTGAAGAGGCGAGAGATACGCAGTATTTT	CSAEEARDTQYF
TRBJ1-2	-	-	TRBV6-5	TGTGCCAGCAGTTACCCAATAGGGGGGATGAATGGCTACACCTTC	CASSYPIGGMNGYTF
TRBJ2-2	-	-	TRBV20-1	TGCAGTGCTAGTGCTGGGGCCGGGGAGCTGTTTTTT	CSASAGAGELFF
TRBJ1-6	TRBD1	few	TRBV3-1	TGTGCCAGCAGCCACGGGGCACAGGGGAATTCACCCCTCCACTTT	CASSHGAQGNSPLHF
TRBJ2-1	-	many	TRBV12-3/TRBV12-4	TGTGCCAGCAGCTCCTCCGTTCGCGAGCAGTTCTTC	CASSSSVREQFF
TRBJ2-1	-	few	TRBV20-1	TGCAGTGCGACTAAGGGGGGCTACAATGAGCAGTTCTTC	CSATKGGYNEQFF
TRBJ2-1	-	-	TRBV7-2	TGTGCCAGCAGCGCCGGCGCACGGATCAATGAGCAGTTCTTC	CASSAGARINEQFF
TRBJ2-5	TRBD2	few	TRBV10-3	TGTGCCATCAATAGCGGGAGGGCCGGAGAGACCCAGTACTTC	CAINSGRAGETQYF
TRBJ2-7	-	few	TRBV20-1	TGCAGTGCTAGCCCAGACTCCTACGAGCAGTACTTC	CSASPDSYEQYF
TRBJ2-3	TRBD2	-	TRBV11-1	TGTGCCAGCAGCTACTGGAGGAGCACTAGCGGGGCAAGCACAGATACGCAGTATTTT	CASSYWRSTSGASTDTQYF
TRBJ2-2	-	-	TRBV5-1	TGCGCCAGCAGCTTGAACGCGGCGGGGGCCACCGGGGAGCTGTTTTTT	CASSLNAAGATGELFF
TRBJ2-3	TRBD2	few	TRBV20-1	TGCAGTGCTAGAGTCGGGGGGAGCGTAGATACGCAGTATTTT	CSARVGGSVDTQYF
TRBJ2-7	-	few	TRBV5-1	TGCGCCAGCAGCTTGGTTCTGTCCGGAAGCTCCTACGAGCAGTACTTC	CASSLVLSGSSYEQYF
TRBJ2-7	TRBD1	many	TRBV5-1	TGCGCCAGCAGCTGGTCTGGCTTAACAGGGGAAGTTCGCGAGCAGTACTTC	CASSWSGLTGEVREQYF